This T cell receptor (beta chain) was obtained from a study of blood T cell repertoires in COVID-19. The CDR3 is 14 amino acids. Germline loops: CDR1 MNHEY, CDR2 SVGAGI. Trimming pared 7 bases from V and 4 bases from J, leaving 16 bases between. The data were produced by immunoSEQ multiplex PCR, yet TCRdb's version contains in-frame clones alone and is incomplete. The sample contains more than 200,000 clones, 88% of which appear only once. The sequenced sample was peripheral blood. The source is a woman between 35 and 50 years old who had recovered from COVID-19. This chain connects TRBV6-5 to TRBJ1-2; TRBD1 is a possible D gene (6 bases). CDR3 residues: CASKTGTQSYGYTF. The CDR3 DNA is TGTGCCAGCAAGACAGGCACCCAATCCTATGGCTACACCTTC.